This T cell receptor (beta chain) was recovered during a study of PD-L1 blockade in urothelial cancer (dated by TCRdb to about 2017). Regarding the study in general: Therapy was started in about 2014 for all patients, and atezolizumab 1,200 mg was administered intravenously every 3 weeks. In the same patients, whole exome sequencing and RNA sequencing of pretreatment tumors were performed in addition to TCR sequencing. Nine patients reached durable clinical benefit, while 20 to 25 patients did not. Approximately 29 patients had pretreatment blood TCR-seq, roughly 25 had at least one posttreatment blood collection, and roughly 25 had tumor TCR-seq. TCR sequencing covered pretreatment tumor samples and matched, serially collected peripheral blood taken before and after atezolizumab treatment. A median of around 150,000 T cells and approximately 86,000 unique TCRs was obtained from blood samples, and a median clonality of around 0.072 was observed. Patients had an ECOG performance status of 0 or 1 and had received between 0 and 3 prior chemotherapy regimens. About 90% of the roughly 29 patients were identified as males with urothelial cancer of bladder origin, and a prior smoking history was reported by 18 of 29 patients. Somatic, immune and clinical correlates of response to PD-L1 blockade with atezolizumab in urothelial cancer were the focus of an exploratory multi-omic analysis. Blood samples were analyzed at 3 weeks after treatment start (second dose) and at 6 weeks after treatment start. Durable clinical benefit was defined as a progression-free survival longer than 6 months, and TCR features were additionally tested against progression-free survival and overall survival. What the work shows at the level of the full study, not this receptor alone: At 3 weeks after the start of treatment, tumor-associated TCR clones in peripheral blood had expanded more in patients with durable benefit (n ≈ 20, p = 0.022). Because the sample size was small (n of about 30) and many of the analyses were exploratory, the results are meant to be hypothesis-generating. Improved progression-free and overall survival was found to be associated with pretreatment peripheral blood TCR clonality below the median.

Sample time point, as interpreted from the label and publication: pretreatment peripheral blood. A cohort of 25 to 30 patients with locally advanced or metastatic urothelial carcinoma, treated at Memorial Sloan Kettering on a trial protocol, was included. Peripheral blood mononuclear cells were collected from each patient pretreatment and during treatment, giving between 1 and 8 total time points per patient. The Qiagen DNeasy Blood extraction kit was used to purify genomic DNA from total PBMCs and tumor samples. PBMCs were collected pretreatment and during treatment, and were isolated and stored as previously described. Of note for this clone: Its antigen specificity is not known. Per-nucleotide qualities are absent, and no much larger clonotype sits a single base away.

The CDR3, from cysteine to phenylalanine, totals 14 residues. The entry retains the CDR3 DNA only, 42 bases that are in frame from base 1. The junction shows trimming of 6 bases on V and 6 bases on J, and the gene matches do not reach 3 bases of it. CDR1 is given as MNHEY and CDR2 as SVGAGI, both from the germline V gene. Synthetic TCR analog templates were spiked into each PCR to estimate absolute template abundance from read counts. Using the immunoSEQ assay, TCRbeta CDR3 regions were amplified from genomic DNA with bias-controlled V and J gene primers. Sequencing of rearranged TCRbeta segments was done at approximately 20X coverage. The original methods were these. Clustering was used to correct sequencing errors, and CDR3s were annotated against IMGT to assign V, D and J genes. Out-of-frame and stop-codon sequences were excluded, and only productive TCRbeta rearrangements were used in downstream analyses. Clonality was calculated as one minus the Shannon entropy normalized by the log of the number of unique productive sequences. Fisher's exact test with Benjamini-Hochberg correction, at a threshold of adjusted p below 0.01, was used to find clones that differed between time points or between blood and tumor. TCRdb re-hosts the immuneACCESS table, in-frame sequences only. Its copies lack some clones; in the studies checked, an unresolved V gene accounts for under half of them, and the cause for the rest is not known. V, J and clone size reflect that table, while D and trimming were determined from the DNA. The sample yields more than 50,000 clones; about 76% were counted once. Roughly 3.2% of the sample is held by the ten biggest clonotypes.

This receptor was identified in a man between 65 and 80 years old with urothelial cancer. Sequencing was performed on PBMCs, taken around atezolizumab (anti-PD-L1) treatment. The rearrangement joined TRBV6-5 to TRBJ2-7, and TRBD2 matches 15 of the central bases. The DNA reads TGTGCCAGCAGGGCGGGACTAGCGGGAGGCGAGCAGTACTTC. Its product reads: CASRAGLAGGEQYF.